Sequencing of this T cell receptor beta chain was carried out in a study of T cell clonality in common variable immunodeficiency. Study-wide points: Reportedly, TCR beta sequences from common variable immunodeficiency showed fewer deletions and N-nucleotide insertions.

Method: immunoSEQ multiplex PCR; TCRdb's copy keeps in-frame clones and lacks some. There are around 21,000 clones in the sample, none observed a single time. This clone was observed a few times. Its target is not known. Read data end 3 residues before the CDR3 end; the end is taken from the germline J gene. V lost 1 base to trimming and J lost 6 bases; unmatched junction nucleotides: 5. Germline V gene lookup returns CDR1 SGHTA and CDR2 FQGNSA. The CDR3 runs 14 residues. The gene calls are TRBV7-2 and TRBJ1-2; 7 nucleotides agree with TRBD1. This clonotype originated in a human donor with common variable immunodeficiency. The specimen was peripheral blood mononuclear cells. The CDR3 loop is CASSLEDRAHGYTF. The CDR3 bases that were read are TGTGCCAGCAGCTTAGAAGACAGGGCCCATGGC.